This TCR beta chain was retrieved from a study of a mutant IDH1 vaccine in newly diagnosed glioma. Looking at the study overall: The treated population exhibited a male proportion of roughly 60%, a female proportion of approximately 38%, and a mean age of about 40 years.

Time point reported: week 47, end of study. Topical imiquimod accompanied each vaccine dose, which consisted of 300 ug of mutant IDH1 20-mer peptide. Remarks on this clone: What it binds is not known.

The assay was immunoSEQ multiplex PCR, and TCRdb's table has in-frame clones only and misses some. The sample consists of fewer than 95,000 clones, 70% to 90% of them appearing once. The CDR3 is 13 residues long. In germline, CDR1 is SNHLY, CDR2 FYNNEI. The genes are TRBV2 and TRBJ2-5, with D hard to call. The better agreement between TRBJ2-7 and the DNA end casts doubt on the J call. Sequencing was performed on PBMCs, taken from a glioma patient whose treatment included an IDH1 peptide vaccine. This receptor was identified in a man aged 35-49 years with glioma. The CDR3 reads CASSEAPIYEQYF. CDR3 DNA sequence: TGTGCCAGCAGTGAAGCGCCTATTTACGAGCAGTACTTC.